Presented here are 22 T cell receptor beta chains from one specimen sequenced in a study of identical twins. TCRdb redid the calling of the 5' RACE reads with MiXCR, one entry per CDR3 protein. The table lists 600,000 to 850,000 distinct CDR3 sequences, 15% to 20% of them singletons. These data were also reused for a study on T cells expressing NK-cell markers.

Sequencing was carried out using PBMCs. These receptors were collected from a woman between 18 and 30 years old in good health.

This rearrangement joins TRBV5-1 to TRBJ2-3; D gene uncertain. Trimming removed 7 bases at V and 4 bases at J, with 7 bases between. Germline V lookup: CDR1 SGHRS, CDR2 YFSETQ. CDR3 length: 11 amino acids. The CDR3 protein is CASCQADTQYF. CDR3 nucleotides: TGCGCCAGCTGTCAGGCAGATACGCAGTATTTT.

CDR3 sequence: CASSYYRVSSYEQYF. CDR3 DNA: TGTGCCAGCAGTTACTATAGGGTGAGCTCCTACGAGCAGTACTTC. V usage is TRBV6-5 and J usage is TRBJ2-7; D call uncertain. The CDR3 runs to 15 residues. Deletions cut 1 base from V and 0 bases from J, with 10 bases between. Looked up from germline, CDR1 is MNHEY and CDR2 is SVGAGI.

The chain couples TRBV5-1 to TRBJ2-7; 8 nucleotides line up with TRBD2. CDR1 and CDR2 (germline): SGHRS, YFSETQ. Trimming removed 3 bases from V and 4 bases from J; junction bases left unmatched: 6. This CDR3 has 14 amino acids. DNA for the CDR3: TGCGCCAGCAGCTATAGCGGGACCACGTACGAGCAGTACTTC. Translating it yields CASSYSGTTYEQYF.

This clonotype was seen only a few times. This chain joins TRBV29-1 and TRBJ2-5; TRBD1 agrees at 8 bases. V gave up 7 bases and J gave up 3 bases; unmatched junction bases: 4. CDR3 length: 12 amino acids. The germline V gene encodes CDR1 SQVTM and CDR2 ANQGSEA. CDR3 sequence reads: CSALTGEETQYF. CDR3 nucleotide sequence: TGCAGCGCTTTGACAGGGGAAGAGACCCAGTACTTC.

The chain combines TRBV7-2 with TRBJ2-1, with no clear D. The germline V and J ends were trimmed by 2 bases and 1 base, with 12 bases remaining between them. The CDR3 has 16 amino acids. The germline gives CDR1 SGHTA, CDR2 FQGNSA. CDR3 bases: TGTGCCAGCAGCTTAACGGCCGCCGGGTCCTACAATGAGCAGTTCTTC. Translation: CASSLTAAGSYNEQFF.

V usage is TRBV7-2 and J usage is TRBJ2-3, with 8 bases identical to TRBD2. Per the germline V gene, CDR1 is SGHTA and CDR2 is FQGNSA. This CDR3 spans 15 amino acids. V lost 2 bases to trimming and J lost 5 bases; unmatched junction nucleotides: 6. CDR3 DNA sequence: TGTGCCAGCAGCTTACGCGGGAGCGGGGGAGATACGCAGTATTTT. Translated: CASSLRGSGGDTQYF.

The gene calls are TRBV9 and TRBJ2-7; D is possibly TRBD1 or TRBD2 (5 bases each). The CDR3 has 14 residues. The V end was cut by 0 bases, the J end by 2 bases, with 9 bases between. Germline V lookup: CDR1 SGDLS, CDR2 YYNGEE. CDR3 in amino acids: CASSVGGNTYEQYF. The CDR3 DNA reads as TGTGCCAGCAGCGTAGGGGGGAACACCTACGAGCAGTACTTC.

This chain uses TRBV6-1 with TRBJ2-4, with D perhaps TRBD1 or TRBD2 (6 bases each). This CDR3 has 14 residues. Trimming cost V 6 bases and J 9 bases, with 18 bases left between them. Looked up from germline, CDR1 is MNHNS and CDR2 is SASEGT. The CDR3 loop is CASSQSGALAIQYF. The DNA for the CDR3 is TGTGCCAGCAGCCAATCGGGGGCGTTGGCCATTCAGTACTTC.

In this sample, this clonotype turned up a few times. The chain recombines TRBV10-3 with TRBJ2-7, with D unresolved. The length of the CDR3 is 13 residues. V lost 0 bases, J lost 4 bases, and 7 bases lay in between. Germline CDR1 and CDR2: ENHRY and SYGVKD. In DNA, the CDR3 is TGTGCCATCAGTGAGTCAGCCCCATACGAGCAGTACTTC. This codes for CAISESAPYEQYF.

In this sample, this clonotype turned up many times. CDR3 nucleotides: TGTGCCAGCAGGATAACGACTGAAGCTTTCTTT. It is translated as CASRITTEAFF. The chain combines TRBV12-3 or TRBV12-4 with TRBJ1-1; D call uncertain. This CDR3 region has 11 residues. Trimming left V 6 bases short and J 5 bases short, with 7 bases between.

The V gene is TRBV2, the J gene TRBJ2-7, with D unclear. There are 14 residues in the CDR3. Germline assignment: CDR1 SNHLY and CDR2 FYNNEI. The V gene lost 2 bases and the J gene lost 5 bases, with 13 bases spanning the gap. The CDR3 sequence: CASSETYLVHEQYF. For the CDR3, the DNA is TGTGCCAGCAGTGAAACATATTTGGTTCACGAGCAGTACTTC.

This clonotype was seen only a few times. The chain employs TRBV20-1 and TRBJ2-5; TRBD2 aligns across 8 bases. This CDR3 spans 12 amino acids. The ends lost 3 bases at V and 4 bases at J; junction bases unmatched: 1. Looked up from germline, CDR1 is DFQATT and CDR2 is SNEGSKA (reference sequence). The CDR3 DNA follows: TGCAGTGCTAGCGGGGGGGTAGAGACCCAGTACTTC. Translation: CSASGGVETQYF.

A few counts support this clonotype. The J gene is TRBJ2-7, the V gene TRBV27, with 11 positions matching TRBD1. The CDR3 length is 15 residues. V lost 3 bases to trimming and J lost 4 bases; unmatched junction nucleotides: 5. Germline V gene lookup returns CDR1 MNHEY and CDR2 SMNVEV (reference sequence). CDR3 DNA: TGTGCCAGCAGTTTCCGAGGACAGGGGGCTTACGAGCAGTACTTC. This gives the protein CASSFRGQGAYEQYF.

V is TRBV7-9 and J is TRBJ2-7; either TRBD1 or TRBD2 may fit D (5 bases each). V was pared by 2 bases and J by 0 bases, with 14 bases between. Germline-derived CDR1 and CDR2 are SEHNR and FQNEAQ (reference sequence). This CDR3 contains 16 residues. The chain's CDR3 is CASSLSIPGPSYEQYF. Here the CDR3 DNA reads TGTGCCAGCAGCTTATCAATTCCGGGACCCTCCTACGAGCAGTACTTC.

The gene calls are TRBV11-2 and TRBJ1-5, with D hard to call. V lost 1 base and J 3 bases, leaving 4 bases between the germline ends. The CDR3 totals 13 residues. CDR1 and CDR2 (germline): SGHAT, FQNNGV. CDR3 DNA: TGTGCCAGCAGCTTAGCTTACAATCAGCCCCAGCATTTT. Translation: CASSLAYNQPQHF.

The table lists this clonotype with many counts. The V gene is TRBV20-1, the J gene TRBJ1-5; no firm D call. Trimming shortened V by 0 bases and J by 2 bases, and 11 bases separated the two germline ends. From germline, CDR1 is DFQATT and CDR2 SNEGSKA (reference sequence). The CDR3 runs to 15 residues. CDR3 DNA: TGCAGTGCTAGAGAGGAATCTTGGGGCAATCAGCCCCAGCATTTT. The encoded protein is CSAREESWGNQPQHF.

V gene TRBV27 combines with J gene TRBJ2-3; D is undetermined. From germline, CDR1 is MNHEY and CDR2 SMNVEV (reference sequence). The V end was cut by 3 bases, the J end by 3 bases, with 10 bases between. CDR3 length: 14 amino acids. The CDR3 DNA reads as TGTGCCAGCAGTTTGTACGGAGAAACAGATACGCAGTATTTT. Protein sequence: CASSLYGETDTQYF.

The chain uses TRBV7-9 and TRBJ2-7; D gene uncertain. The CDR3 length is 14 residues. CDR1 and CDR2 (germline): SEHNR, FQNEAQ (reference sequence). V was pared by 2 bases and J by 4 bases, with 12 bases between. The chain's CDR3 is CASSLSISAYEQYF. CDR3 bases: TGTGCCAGCAGCTTATCGATATCGGCGTACGAGCAGTACTTC.

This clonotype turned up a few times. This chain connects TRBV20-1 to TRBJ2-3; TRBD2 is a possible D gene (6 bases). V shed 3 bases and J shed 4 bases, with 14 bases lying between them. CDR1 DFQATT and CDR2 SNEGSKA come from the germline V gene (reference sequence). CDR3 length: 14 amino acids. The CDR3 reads CSASGVRDSDTQYF. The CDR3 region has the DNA TGCAGTGCTAGCGGGGTCCGGGACTCAGATACGCAGTATTTT.

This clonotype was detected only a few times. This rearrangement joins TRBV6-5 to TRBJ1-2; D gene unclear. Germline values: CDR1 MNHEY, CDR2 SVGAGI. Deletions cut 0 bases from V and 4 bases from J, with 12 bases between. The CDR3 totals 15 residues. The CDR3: CASSYSLGSAYGYTF. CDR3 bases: TGTGCCAGCAGTTACTCCTTGGGATCGGCCTATGGCTACACCTTC.

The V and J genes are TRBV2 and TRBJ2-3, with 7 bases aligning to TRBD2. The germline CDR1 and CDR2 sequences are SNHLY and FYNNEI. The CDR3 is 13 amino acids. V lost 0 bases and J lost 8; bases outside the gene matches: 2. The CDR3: CASSEAGGGTQYF. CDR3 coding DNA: TGTGCCAGCAGTGAAGCGGGGGGGGGTACGCAGTATTTT.

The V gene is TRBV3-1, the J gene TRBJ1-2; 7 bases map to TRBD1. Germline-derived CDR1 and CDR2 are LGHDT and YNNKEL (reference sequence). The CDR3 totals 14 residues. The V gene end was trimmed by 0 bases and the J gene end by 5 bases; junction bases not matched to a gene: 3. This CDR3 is CASSQDRTGYGYTF. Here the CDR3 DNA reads TGTGCCAGCAGCCAAGATAGGACAGGTTATGGCTACACCTTC.